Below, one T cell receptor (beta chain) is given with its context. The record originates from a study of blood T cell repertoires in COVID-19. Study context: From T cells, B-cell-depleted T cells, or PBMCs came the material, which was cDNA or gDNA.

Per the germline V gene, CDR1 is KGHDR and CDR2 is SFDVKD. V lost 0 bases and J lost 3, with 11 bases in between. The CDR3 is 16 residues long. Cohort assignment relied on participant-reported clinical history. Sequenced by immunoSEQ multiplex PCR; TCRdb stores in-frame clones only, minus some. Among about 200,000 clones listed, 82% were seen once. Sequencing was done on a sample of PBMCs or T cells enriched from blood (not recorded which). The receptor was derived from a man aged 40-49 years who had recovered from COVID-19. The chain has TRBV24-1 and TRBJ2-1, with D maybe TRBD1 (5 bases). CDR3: CATSDLGQGDYNEQFF. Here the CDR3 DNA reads TGTGCCACCAGTGATTTGGGGCAGGGTGACTACAATGAGCAGTTCTTC.